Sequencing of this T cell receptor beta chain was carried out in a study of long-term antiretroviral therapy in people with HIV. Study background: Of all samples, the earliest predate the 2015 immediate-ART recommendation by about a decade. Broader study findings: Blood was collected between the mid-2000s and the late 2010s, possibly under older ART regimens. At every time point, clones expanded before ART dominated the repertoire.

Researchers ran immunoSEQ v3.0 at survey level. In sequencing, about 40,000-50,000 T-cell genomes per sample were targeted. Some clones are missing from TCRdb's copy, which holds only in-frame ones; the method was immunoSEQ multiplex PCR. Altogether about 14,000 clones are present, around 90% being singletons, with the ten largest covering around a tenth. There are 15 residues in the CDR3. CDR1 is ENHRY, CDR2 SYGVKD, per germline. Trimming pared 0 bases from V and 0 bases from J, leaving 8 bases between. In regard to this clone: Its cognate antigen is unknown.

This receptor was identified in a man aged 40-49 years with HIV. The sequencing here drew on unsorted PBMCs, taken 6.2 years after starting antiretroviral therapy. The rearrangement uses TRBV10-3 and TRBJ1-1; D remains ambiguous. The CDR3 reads CAISESVGLNTEAFF. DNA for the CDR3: TGTGCCATCAGTGAGTCGGTGGGCCTGAACACTGAAGCTTTCTTT.